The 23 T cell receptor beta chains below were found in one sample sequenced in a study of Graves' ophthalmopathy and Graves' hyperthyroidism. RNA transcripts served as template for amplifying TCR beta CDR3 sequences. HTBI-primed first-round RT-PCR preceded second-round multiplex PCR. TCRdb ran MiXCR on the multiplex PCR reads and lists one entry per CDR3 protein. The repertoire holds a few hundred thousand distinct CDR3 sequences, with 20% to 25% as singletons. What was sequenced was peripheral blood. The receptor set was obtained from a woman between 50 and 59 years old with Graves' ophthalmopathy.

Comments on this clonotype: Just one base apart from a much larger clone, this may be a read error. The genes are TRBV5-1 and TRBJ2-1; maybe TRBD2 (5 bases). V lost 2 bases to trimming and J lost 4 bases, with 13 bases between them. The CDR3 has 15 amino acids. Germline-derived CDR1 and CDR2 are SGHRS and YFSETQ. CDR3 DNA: TGCGCCAGCAGCTTAGCTAGCCGGCTGTACAATGAGCAGTTCTTC. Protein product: CASSLASRLYNEQFF.

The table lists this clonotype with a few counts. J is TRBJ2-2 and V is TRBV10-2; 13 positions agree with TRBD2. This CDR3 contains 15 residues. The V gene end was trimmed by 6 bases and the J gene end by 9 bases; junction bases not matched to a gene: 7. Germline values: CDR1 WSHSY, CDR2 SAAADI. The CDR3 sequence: CASSGLAGADRELFF. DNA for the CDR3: TGCGCCAGCAGCGGACTAGCGGGAGCCGACCGGGAGCTGTTTTTT.

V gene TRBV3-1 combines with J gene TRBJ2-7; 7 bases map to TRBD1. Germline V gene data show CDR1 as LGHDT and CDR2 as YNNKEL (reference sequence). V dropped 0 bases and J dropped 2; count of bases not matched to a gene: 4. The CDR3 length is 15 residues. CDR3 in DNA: TGTGCCAGCAGCCAAGATCAGGGGACAGCCTACGAGCAGTACTTC. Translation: CASSQDQGTAYEQYF.

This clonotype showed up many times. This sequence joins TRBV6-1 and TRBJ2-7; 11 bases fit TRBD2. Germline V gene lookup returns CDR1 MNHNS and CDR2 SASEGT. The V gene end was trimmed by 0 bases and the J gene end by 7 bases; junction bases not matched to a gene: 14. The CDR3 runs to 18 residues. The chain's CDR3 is CASSEALAGESFSREQYF. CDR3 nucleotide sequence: TGTGCCAGCAGTGAAGCACTAGCGGGAGAGTCTTTCAGTCGTGAGCAGTACTTC.

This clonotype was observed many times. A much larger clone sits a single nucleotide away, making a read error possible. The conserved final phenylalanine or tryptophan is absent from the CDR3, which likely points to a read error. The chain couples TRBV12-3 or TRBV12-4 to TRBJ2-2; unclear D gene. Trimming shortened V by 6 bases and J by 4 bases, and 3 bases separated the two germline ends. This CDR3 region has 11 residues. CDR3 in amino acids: CASRSTGELFS. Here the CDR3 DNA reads TGTGCCAGCAGGAGCACCGGGGAGCTGTTTTCT.

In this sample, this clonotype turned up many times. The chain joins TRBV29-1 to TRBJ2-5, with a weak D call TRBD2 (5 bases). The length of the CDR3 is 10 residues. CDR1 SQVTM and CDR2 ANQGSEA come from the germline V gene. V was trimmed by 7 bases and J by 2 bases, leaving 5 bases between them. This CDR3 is CSGEQETQYF. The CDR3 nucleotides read TGCAGCGGGGAGCAAGAGACCCAGTACTTC.

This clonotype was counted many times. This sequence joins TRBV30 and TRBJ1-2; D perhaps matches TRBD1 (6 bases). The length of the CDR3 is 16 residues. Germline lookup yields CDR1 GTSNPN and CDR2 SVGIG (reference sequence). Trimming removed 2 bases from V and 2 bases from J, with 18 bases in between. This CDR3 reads CAWSRQGRYLNYGYTF. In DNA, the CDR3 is TGTGCCTGGAGTAGGCAGGGGCGATACCTAAACTATGGCTACACCTTC.

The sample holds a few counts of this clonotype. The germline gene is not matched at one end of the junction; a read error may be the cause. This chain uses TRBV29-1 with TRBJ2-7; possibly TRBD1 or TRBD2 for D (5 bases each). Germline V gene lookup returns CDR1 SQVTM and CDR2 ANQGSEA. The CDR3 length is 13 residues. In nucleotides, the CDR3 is TGCAGCGTTGAATCGGCTACTTGGGACGAGCAGTGCTTC. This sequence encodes CSVESATWDEQCF.

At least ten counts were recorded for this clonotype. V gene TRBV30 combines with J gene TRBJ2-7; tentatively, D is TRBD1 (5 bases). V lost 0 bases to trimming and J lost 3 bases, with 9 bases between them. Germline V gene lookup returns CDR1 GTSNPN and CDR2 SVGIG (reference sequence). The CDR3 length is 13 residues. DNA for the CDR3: TGTGCCTGGAGTGTCGCCCAGGGCTACGAGCAGTACTTC. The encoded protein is CAWSVAQGYEQYF.

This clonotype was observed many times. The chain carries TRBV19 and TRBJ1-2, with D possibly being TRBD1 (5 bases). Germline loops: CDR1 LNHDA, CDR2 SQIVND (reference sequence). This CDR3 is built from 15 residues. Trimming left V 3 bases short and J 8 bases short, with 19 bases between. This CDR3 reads CASSIPGLLTGGYTF. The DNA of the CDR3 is TGTGCCAGTAGTATCCCGGGACTCTTGACTGGGGGCTACACCTTC.

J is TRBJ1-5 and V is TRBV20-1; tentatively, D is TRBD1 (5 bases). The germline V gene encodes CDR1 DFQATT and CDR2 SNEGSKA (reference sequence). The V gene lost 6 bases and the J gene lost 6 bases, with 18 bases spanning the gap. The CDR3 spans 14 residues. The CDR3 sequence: CSAQGWGRGQPQHF. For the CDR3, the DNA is TGCAGTGCCCAGGGCTGGGGGAGAGGTCAGCCCCAGCATTTT.

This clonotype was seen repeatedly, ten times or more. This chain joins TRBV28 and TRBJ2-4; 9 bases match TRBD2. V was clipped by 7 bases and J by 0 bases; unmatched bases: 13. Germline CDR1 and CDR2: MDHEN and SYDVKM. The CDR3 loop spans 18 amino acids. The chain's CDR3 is CASKVGLAGDTAKNIQYF. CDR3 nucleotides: TGTGCCAGCAAAGTGGGGTTAGCGGGAGACACAGCCAAAAACATTCAGTACTTC.

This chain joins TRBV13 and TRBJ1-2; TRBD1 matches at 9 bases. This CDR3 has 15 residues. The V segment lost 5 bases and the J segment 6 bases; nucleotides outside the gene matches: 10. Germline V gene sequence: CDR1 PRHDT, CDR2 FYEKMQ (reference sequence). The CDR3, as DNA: TGTGCCAGCAGCGCCGGGGACAGGGAGAGTAATGGCTACACCTTC. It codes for CASSAGDRESNGYTF.

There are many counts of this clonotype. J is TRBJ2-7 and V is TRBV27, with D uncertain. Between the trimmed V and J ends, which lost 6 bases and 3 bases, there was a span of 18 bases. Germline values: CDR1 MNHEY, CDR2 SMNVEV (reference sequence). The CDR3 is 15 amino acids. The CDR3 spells CASRLRPDFVYEQYF. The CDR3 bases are TGTGCCAGCAGACTTAGACCCGATTTTGTCTACGAGCAGTACTTC.

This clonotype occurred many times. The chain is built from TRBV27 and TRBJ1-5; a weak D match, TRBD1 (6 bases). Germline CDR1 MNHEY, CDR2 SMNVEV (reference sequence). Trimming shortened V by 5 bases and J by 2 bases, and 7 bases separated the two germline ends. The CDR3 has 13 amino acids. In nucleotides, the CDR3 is TGTGCCAGCAGTACAGGGCGCAATCAGCCCCAGCATTTT. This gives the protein CASSTGRNQPQHF.

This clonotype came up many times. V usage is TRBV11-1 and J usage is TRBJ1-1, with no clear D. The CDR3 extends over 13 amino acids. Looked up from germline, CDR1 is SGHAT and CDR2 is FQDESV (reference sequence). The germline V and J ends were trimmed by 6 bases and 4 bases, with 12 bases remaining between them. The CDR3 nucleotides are TGTGCCAGCAGTGTCAACTGGGTCACTGAAGCTTTCTTT. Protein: CASSVNWVTEAFF.

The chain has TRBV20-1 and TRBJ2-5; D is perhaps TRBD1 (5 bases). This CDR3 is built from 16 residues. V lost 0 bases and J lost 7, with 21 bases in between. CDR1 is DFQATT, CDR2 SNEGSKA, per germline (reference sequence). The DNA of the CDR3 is TGCAGTGCTAGAGAGGCTCTGGTGAAAACAAGGGGGACCCAGTACTTC. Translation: CSAREALVKTRGTQYF.

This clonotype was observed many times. CDR3 sequence: CASSTGQPYGYTF. CDR3 in DNA: TGTGCCAGCAGTACTGGACAGCCTTATGGCTACACCTTC. This rearrangement joins TRBV28 to TRBJ1-2; D perhaps matches TRBD1 (6 bases). There are 13 residues in the CDR3. Germline CDR1 reads MDHEN; CDR2 reads SYDVKM. The ends were cut back, 5 bases at V and 5 bases at J, with 12 bases in the middle.

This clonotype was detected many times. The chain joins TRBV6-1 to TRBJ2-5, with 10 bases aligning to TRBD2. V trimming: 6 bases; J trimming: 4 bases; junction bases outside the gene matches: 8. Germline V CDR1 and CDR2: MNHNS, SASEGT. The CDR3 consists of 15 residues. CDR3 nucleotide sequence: TGTGCCAGCAGCCCCAGCGGGAGGGCCGTAGAGACCCAGTACTTC. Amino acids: CASSPSGRAVETQYF.

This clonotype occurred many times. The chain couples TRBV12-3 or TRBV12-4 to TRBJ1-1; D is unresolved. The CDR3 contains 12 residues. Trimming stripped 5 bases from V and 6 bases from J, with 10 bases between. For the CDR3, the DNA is TGTGCCAGCAGTCCTTCGACCGCTGAAGCTTTCTTT. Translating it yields CASSPSTAEAFF.

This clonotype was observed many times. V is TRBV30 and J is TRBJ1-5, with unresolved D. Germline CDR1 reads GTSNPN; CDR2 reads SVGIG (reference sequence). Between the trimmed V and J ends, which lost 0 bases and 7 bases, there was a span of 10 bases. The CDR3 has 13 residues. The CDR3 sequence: CAWSVGLDQPQHF. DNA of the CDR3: TGTGCCTGGAGTGTAGGACTCGACCAGCCCCAGCATTTT.

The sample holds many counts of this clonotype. The CDR3 loop reads CASSEALGTSTSRGYTF. Written as DNA, the CDR3 is TGTGCCAGCAGTGAAGCGCTTGGGACATCTACCTCCCGTGGCTACACCTTC. The gene calls are TRBV6-1 and TRBJ1-2, with D maybe TRBD1 (6 bases). The CDR3 totals 17 residues. Trimming pared 0 bases from V and 7 bases from J, leaving 21 bases between. CDR1 is MNHNS, CDR2 SASEGT, per germline.

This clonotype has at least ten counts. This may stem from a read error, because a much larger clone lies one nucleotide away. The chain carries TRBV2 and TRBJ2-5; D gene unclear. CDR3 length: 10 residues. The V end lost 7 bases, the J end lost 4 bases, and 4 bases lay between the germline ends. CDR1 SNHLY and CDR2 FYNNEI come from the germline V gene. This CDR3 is CASIGETQYF. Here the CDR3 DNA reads TGTGCCAGCATTGGAGAGACCCAGTACTTC.